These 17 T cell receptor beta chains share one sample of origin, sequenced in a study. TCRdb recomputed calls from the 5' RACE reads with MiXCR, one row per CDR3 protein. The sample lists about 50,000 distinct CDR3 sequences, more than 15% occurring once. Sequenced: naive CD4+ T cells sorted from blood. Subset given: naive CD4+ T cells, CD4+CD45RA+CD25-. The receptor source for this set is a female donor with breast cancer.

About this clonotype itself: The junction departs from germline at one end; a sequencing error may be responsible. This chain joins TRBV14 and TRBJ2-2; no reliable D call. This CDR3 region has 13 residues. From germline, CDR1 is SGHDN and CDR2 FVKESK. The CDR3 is CVSSQQVTGELFF. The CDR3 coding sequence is TGTGTCAGCAGCCAACAAGTCACCGGGGAGCTGTTTTTT. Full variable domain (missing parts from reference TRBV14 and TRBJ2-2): EAGVTQFPSHSVIEKGQTVTLRCDPISGHDNLYWYRRVMGKEIKFLLHFVKESKQDESGMPNNRFLAERTGGTYSTLKVQPAELEDSGVYFCVSSQQVTGELFFGEGSRLTVL.

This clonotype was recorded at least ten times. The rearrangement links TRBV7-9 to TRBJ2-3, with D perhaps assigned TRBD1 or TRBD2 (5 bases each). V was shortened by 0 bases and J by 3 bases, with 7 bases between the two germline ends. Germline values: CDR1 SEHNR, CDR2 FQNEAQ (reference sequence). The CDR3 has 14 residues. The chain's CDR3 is CASSLAGVTDTQYF. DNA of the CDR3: TGTGCCAGCAGCTTAGCGGGGGTTACAGATACGCAGTATTTT.

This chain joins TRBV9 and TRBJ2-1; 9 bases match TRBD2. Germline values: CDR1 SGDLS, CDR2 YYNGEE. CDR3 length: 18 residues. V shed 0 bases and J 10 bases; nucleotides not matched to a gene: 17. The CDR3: CASSVANTGAGGDKEQFF. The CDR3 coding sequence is TGTGCCAGCAGCGTAGCAAATACTGGGGCGGGAGGGGATAAGGAGCAGTTCTTC.

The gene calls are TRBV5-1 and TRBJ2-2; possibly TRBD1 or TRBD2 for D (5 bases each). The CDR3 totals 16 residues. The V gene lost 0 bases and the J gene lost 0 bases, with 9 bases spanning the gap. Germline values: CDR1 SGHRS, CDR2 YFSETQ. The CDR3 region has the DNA TGCGCCAGCAGCTTGGTTGGGGGAGCGAACACCGGGGAGCTGTTTTTT. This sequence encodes CASSLVGGANTGELFF.

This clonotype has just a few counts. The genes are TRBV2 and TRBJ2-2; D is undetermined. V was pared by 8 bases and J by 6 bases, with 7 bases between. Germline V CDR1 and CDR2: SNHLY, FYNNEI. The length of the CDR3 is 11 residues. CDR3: CASGDPGELFF. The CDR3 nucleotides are TGTGCCAGCGGGGATCCCGGGGAGCTGTTTTTT.

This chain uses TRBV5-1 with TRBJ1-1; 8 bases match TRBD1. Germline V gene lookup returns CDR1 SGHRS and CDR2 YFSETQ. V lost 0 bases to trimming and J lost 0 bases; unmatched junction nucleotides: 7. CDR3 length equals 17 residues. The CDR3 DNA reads TGCGCCAGCAGCTTGGCCAAGGGACAGGTCATGAACACTGAAGCTTTCTTT. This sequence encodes CASSLAKGQVMNTEAFF.

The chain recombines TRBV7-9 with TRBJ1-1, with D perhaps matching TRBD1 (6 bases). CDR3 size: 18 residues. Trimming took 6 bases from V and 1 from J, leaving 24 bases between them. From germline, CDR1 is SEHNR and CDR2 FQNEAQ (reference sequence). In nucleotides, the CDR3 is TGTGCCAGCAGTCCTGACAGGAACCAGATGGGGACGAACACTGAAGCTTTCTTT. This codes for CASSPDRNQMGTNTEAFF.

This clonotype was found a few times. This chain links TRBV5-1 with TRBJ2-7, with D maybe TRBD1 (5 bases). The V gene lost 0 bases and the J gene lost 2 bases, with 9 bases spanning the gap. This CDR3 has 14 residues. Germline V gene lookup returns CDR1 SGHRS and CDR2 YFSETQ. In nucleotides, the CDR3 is TGCGCCAGCAGCTTGGGGCAGGGCCCCTACGAGCAGTACTTC. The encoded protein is CASSLGQGPYEQYF.

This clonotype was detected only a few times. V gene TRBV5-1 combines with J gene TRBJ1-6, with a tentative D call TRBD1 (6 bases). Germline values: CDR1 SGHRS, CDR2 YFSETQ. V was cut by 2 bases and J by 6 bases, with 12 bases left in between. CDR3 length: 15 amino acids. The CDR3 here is CASSLSGAANSPLHF. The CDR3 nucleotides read TGCGCCAGCAGCTTATCGGGGGCAGCTAATTCACCCCTCCACTTT.

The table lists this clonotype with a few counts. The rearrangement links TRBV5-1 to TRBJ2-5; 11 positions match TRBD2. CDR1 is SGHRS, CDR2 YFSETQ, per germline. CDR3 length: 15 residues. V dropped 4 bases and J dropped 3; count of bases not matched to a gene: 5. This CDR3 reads CASSRLAGREETQYF. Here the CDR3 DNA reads TGCGCCAGCAGCCGACTAGCGGGAAGGGAAGAGACCCAGTACTTC. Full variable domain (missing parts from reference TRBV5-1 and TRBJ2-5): KAGVTQTPRYLIKTRGQQVTLSCSPISGHRSVSWYQQTPGQGLQFLFEYFSETQRNKGNFPGRFSGRQFSNSRSEMNVSTLELGDSALYLCASSRLAGREETQYFGPGTRLLVL.

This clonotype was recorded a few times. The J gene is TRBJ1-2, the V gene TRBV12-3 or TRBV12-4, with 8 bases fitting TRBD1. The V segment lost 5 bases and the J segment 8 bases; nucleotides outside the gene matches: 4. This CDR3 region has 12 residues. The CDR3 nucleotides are TGTGCCAGCAGTCAGGGGACAGGCGGCTACACCTTC. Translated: CASSQGTGGYTF.

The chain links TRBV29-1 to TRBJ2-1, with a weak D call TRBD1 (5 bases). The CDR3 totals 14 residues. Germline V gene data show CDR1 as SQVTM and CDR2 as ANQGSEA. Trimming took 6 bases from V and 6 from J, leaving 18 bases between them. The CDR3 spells CSVSAPRQPNEQFF. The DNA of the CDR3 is TGCAGCGTCTCAGCCCCCCGACAGCCCAATGAGCAGTTCTTC.

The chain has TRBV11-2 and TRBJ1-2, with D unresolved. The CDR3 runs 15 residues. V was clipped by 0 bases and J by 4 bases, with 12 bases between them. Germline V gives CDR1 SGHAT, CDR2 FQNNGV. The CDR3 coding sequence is TGTGCCAGCAGCTTAGATCTCGGCAGGAGCTATGGCTACACCTTC. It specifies CASSLDLGRSYGYTF.

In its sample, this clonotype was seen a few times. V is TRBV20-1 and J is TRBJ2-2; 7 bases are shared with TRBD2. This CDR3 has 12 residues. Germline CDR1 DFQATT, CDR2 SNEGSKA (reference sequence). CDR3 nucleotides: TGCGGGGGAGGGAGGGGCACCGGGGAGCTGTTTTTT. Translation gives CGGGRGTGELFF.

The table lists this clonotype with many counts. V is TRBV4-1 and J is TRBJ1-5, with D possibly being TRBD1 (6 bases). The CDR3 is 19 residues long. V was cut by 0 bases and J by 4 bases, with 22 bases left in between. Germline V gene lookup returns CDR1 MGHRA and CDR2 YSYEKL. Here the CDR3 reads CASSQEPPVPTGNNQPQHF. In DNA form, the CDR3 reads TGCGCCAGCAGCCAAGAGCCCCCCGTGCCGACAGGCAATAATCAGCCCCAGCATTTT.

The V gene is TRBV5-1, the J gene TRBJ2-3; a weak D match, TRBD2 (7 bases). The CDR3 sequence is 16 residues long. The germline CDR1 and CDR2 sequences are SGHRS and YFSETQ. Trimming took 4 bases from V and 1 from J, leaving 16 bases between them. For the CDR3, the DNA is TGCGCCAGCAGCACCGCTAAAGGGGGGGGCACAGATACGCAGTATTTT. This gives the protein CASSTAKGGGTDTQYF. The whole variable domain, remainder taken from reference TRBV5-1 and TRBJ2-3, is KAGVTQTPRYLIKTRGQQVTLSCSPISGHRSVSWYQQTPGQGLQFLFEYFSETQRNKGNFPGRFSGRQFSNSRSEMNVSTLELGDSALYLCASSTAKGGGTDTQYFGPGTRLTVL.

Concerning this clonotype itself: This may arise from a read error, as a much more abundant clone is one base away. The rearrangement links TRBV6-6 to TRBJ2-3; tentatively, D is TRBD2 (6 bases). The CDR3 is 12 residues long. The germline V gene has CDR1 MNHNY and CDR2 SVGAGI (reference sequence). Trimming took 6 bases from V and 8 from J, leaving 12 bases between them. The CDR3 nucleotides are TGTGCCAGCAGGGCAGTGGAGGGTACGCAGTATTTT. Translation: CASRAVEGTQYF.